This is a list of T cell receptor beta chains from one sample in a study of long-term antiretroviral therapy in people with HIV. Profiled with immunoSEQ multiplex PCR; TCRdb holds only in-frame clones, not every one. This table has 13,000 to 15,000 clones, roughly 77% appearing once. The specimen comprised unsorted PBMCs, sampled 3.1 years after starting antiretroviral therapy. All receptors derive from a man in his forties with HIV. CDR3s include the opening cysteine and the closing phenylalanine or tryptophan. D genes are given only for firm matches. Only part of the rows carry a size: once, few, many, or a class if the clone is expanded.

v_gene	j_gene	d_gene	abundance	CDR3aa	CDR3nt
TRBV18	TRBJ1-1	.	.	CASSPSQGNTEAFF	TGTGCCAGCTCACCATCTCAGGGGAACACTGAAGCTTTCTTT
TRBV29-1	TRBJ2-5	TRBD2	.	CSVEADLVSGGAEETQYF	TGCAGCGTTGAAGCGGATTTAGTGAGCGGGGGGGCAGAGGAGACCCAGTACTTC
TRBV5-1	TRBJ2-1	TRBD2	once	CASSLGLRGESEQFF	TGCGCCAGCAGCTTAGGTCTACGGGGGGAATCTGAGCAGTTCTTC
TRBV5-1	TRBJ2-7	.	.	CASRSGTKDEQYF	TGCGCCAGCAGATCCGGGACAAAGGACGAGCAGTACTTC
TRBV5-4	TRBJ2-3	.	.	CASSLDGVADTQYF	TGTGCCAGCAGCTTGGACGGGGTGGCAGATACGCAGTATTTT
TRBV6-1	TRBJ2-5	.	.	CASSWDRTQYF	TGTGCCAGCAGTTGGGACCGGACCCAGTACTTC
TRBV9	TRBJ2-7	.	.	CASSSRGTTGHEQYF	TGTGCCAGCAGCTCTCGTGGGACAACGGGCCACGAGCAGTACTTC
TRBV18	TRBJ1-1	.	.	CASSPYITGVNTEAFF	TGTGCCAGCTCCCCCTATATAACAGGAGTGAACACTGAAGCTTTCTTT
TRBV2	TRBJ2-2	.	.	CASSEFLPGELFF	TGTGCCAGCAGTGAATTTCTCCCCGGGGAGCTGTTTTTT
TRBV5-6	TRBJ2-3	TRBD1	.	CASSLQGGLGDTQYF	TGTGCCAGCAGCTTGCAAGGGGGCTTAGGGGATACGCAGTATTTT
TRBV14	TRBJ2-7	.	.	CASSQGHGYEQYF	TGTGCCAGCAGCCAAGGTCATGGGTACGAGCAGTACTTC
TRBV27	TRBJ2-4	TRBD1	once	CASRTGVGIQYF	TGTGCCAGCAGAACAGGGGTGGGCATTCAGTACTTC
TRBV5-1	TRBJ2-7	.	.	CASSMSAGFTYEQYF	TGCGCCAGCAGCATGTCAGCAGGGTTCACCTACGAGCAGTACTTC
TRBV19	TRBJ2-5	TRBD2	.	CASSTGTSRQETQYF	TGTGCCAGTAGTACCGGGACTAGCCGCCAAGAGACCCAGTACTTC
TRBV5-6	TRBJ2-7	.	.	CASSFTPSSAYEQYF	TGTGCCAGCAGCTTCACCCCCTCCAGCGCCTACGAGCAGTACTTC
TRBV2	TRBJ1-5	.	.	CASSDSHGAGVHQPQHF	TGTGCCAGCAGTGACTCCCACGGCGCGGGGGTTCATCAGCCCCAGCATTTT
TRBV6-5	TRBJ2-2	.	.	CASSTLTGPTGELFF	TGTGCCAGCAGTACCCTAACAGGGCCCACCGGGGAGCTGTTTTTT
TRBV11-2	TRBJ1-4	TRBD1	.	CASSEQTGQGEKLFF	TGTGCCAGCAGCGAGCAGACAGGGCAGGGTGAAAAACTGTTTTTT
TRBV27	TRBJ1-1	.	.	CASRGTEAFF	TGTGCCAGCAGAGGGACTGAAGCTTTCTTT